Listed below are T cell receptor beta chains from one sample, sequenced in a study of vaccination effects on CD4 cells after COVID-19. Profiling relied on immunoSEQ multiplex PCR, and the TCRdb table lists in-frame clones only, not all of them. The profile shows over 10,000 clones, just under 75% of them singletons. What these receptors recognize is not known. The sequencing used CD4+ T cells from PBMCs cultured with HCoV-NL63 spike peptides, collected after COVID-19 vaccination. Receptors were obtained from a human donor who had a prior SARS-CoV-2 infection. CDR3s include the opening cysteine and the closing phenylalanine or tryptophan. The D gene is left open where the match is weak. Part of the rows lack a size; the others show once, few, many or a class for expanded clones.

d_gene,v_gene,j_gene,abundance,CDR3aa,CDR3nt
.,TRBV2,TRBJ1-2,.,CASGIGSGGYTF,TGTGCCAGCGGTATCGGGTCTGGGGGCTACACCTTC
.,TRBV7-2,TRBJ1-2,once,CVIQNPGASPYGYTF,TGTGTTATCCAAAACCCGGGGGCGTCCCCCTATGGCTACACCTTC
TRBD1,TRBV18,TRBJ2-1,.,CASSLRGQLLREQFF,TGTGCCAGCTCACTCAGGGGACAGCTCCTAAGGGAGCAGTTCTTC
TRBD2,TRBV19,TRBJ2-5,.,CASSSGGETQYF,TGTGCCAGTAGCTCGGGGGGAGAGACCCAGTACTTC
.,TRBV5-6,TRBJ1-6,medium-sized,CASSLAGQRYNSPLHF,TGTGCCAGCAGCTTGGCCGGGCAGAGGTATAATTCACCCCTCCACTTT
TRBD1,TRBV6-5,TRBJ1-2,.,CASRAGGIDYGYTF,TGTGCCAGCAGGGCAGGGGGCATAGACTATGGCTACACCTTC
.,TRBV7-8,TRBJ1-2,.,CASSLFSGPGYTYGYTF,TGTGCCAGCAGCTTATTTTCCGGACCAGGGTATACCTATGGCTACACCTTC
.,TRBV5-8,TRBJ2-5,.,CASSLVPGIQETQYF,TGTGCCAGCAGCTTGGTCCCTGGGATCCAAGAGACCCAGTACTTC
.,TRBV7-3,TRBJ2-5,once,CASSAQRQETQYF,TGTGCCAGCAGCGCGCAAAGACAAGAGACCCAGTACTTC
.,TRBV7-2,TRBJ1-4,.,CASSLAVNEKLFF,TGTGCCAGCAGCTTAGCAGTTAATGAAAAACTGTTTTTT
.,TRBV14,TRBJ2-7,.,CASSQDWVSGEQYF,TGTGCCAGCAGCCAAGATTGGGTGTCGGGCGAGCAGTACTTC
.,TRBV5-1,TRBJ1-4,.,CASSLQGVGEKLFF,TGCGCCAGCAGCTTACAGGGTGTGGGTGAAAAACTGTTTTTT
TRBD2,TRBV6-2/TRBV6-3,TRBJ2-1,.,CASSTRLAGAYNEQFF,TGTGCCAGCAGTACCAGACTAGCGGGAGCCTACAATGAGCAGTTCTTC
.,TRBV30,TRBJ2-1,.,CARRSYNEQFF,TGTGCCAGAAGATCCTACAATGAGCAGTTCTTC
.,TRBV11-3,TRBJ2-7,.,CASSLDPTYYEQYF,TGTGCCAGCAGCTTAGATCCGACCTACTACGAGCAGTACTTC
.,TRBV6-2/TRBV6-3,TRBJ2-7,.,CASSYSEDEQYF,TGTGCCAGCAGTTACTCAGAAGACGAGCAGTACTTC
.,TRBV5-6,TRBJ2-1,.,CASSRLSPGLYNEQFF,TGTGCCAGCAGCCGACTATCTCCAGGGCTCTACAATGAGCAGTTCTTC
.,TRBV13,TRBJ1-2,once,CASSSFRGGRNYGYTF,TGTGCCAGCAGCTCCTTCAGAGGGGGACGTAACTATGGCTACACCTTC
TRBD1,TRBV27,TRBJ1-5,.,CASHRGRGQPQHF,TGTGCCAGCCACAGGGGTAGGGGTCAGCCCCAGCATTTT
TRBD1,TRBV5-6,TRBJ1-1,.,CASSPRTGLNTEAFF,TGTGCCAGCAGCCCCCGGACAGGACTGAACACTGAAGCTTTCTTT
.,TRBV5-1,TRBJ1-4,.,CASSRGRSATNEKLFF,TGCGCCAGCAGCCGCGGACGGAGCGCAACTAATGAAAAACTGTTTTTT
.,TRBV18,TRBJ2-7,.,CASSHGREYEQYF,TGTGCCAGCTCCCACGGACGGGAGTACGAGCAGTACTTC
.,TRBV5-6,TRBJ1-4,.,CASSLAPSFNEKLFF,TGTGCCAGCAGCTTGGCCCCTTCTTTTAATGAAAAACTGTTTTTT
.,TRBV7-3,TRBJ2-5,.,CASSLGGQFGETQYF,TGTGCCAGCAGCTTAGGAGGACAGTTCGGAGAGACCCAGTACTTC
.,TRBV2,TRBJ2-1,.,CASSTTSDNEQFF,TGTGCCAGCAGTACAACCAGCGACAATGAGCAGTTCTTC
.,TRBV4-2,TRBJ1-1,few,CASSQGQLNTEAFF,TGTGCCAGCAGCCAAGGGCAGTTGAACACTGAAGCTTTCTTT
.,TRBV4-3,TRBJ2-5,.,CASSQEPWVPGRAGQETQYF,TGCGCCAGCAGCCAAGAGCCGTGGGTCCCAGGGCGGGCTGGGCAAGAGACCCAGTACTTC
TRBD2,TRBV7-2,TRBJ2-1,.,CASSFVRSSGKTWDEQFF,TGTGCCAGCAGCTTCGTTCGTTCTAGCGGGAAAACTTGGGATGAGCAGTTCTTC
.,TRBV7-9,TRBJ1-5,.,CASSLDTQPQHF,TGTGCCAGCAGCTTAGACACTCAGCCCCAGCATTTT
.,TRBV6-1,TRBJ1-2,.,CASSEGLYGYTF,TGTGCCAGCAGTGAAGGCCTCTATGGCTACACCTTC
.,TRBV7-9,TRBJ2-5,.,CASSFLQGGPETQYF,TGTGCCAGCAGCTTCTTACAAGGGGGGCCGGAGACCCAGTACTTC
TRBD1,TRBV30,TRBJ2-7,.,CAWSVRYTSDRVEEQYF,TGTGCCTGGAGTGTACGGTACACCTCGGACAGGGTAGAAGAGCAGTACTTC
.,TRBV6-6,TRBJ1-4,.,CASVRGGLGANEKLFF,TGTGCCAGCGTCAGAGGGGGGTTGGGGGCTAATGAAAAACTGTTTTTT
TRBD1,TRBV11-3,TRBJ2-5,.,CASSRSGTVGETQYF,TGTGCCAGCAGCCGTTCCGGGACAGTCGGAGAGACCCAGTACTTC
TRBD1,TRBV11-3,TRBJ1-4,.,CASRRQGEKLFF,TGTGCCAGCAGACGACAGGGGGAAAAACTGTTTTTT
.,TRBV20-1,TRBJ1-2,.,CSAIWREGYTF,TGCAGTGCTATTTGGAGGGAAGGCTACACCTTC
.,TRBV29-1,TRBJ2-1,few,CSVKLGVGYGEQFF,TGCAGCGTTAAACTAGGGGTAGGGTACGGTGAGCAGTTCTTC
.,TRBV3-1/TRBV3-2,TRBJ1-2,.,CASSQGLKGGYTF,TGTGCCAGCAGCCAGGGACTAAAGGGTGGCTACACCTTC
.,TRBV4-3,TRBJ2-3,.,CASSRDHSTDTQYF,TGCGCCAGCAGCCGGGACCATAGCACAGATACGCAGTATTTT
.,TRBV18,TRBJ2-7,.,CASSPTPDEQYF,TGTGCCAGCTCACCGACCCCTGACGAGCAGTACTTC
TRBD1,TRBV6-5,TRBJ2-7,.,CASRAGTAYEQYF,TGTGCCAGCAGAGCCGGGACAGCCTACGAGCAGTACTTC
.,TRBV27,TRBJ1-4,.,CASSLFRDPVEKLFF,TGTGCCAGCAGTTTGTTCCGGGACCCTGTTGAAAAACTGTTTTTT
.,TRBV4-3,TRBJ1-2,few,CASSLISGEGYTF,TGCGCCAGCAGCCTAATATCTGGGGAAGGCTACACCTTC
.,TRBV19,TRBJ2-6,.,CASSIRVAGANVLTF,TGTGCCAGTAGTATCAGGGTGGCTGGGGCCAACGTCCTGACTTTC
.,TRBV24-1,TRBJ2-2,.,CATSSDLNTGELFF,TGTGCCACCAGTTCTGACCTGAACACCGGGGAGCTGTTTTTT
TRBD1,TRBV6-1,TRBJ1-5,once,CASSEQGAWEPQHF,TGTGCCAGCAGTGAACAGGGGGCTTGGGAGCCCCAGCATTTT
TRBD1,TRBV7-8,TRBJ1-3,.,CASSFYQGDPGNTIYF,TGTGCCAGCAGCTTTTATCAGGGGGATCCTGGAAACACCATATATTTT
.,TRBV21-1,TRBJ2-2,.,CASSGRDRDTGELFF,TGTGCCAGCAGCGGCCGGGACAGGGACACCGGGGAGCTGTTTTTT
.,TRBV27,TRBJ2-1,few,CASSPTGPSYNEQFF,TGTGCCAGCAGCCCGACAGGACCCTCCTACAATGAGCAGTTCTTC
.,TRBV6-1,TRBJ1-6,.,CASSEVRSSYNSPLHF,TGTGCCAGCAGTGAAGTTCGCAGCTCCTATAATTCACCCCTCCACTTT
TRBD1,TRBV2,TRBJ1-6,large,CASRGDRAGNSPLHF,TGTGCCAGCAGGGGAGACAGGGCTGGTAATTCACCCCTCCACTTT
TRBD2,TRBV24-1,TRBJ2-1,.,CATSDTPGLAGRNEQFF,TGTGCCACCAGTGATACGCCGGGACTAGCGGGAAGGAATGAGCAGTTCTTC
TRBD2,TRBV11-2,TRBJ2-5,.,CASRAITGTRVRETQYF,TGTGCCAGCAGGGCAATCACCGGGACTAGGGTCCGGGAGACCCAGTACTTC
.,TRBV4-3,TRBJ1-1,.,CASSQDLSRFEAFF,TGCGCCAGCAGCCAAGATCTGTCGCGTTTTGAAGCTTTCTTT